The 32 T cell receptor beta chains below come from one sample, sequenced in a study of spatial heterogeneity in lung cancer. Notes on the study in general: For expanded intratumoral alpha and beta TCRs, counts tracked tumor mutation counts.

Documented time point: sample taken at primary tumor resection. What these receptors recognize is not known. TCRdb re-called the 5' RACE reads with MiXCR, one entry per CDR3 protein. This table has over 10,000 distinct CDR3 sequences, roughly 3.3% appearing once. Specimen: lung tumor tissue, collected at surgery. The source is a male donor with early-stage non-small cell lung cancer.

This clonotype was recorded at least ten times. The chain has TRBV10-1 and TRBJ2-3; either TRBD1 or TRBD2 may supply D (6 bases each). Trimming cost V 0 bases and J 3 bases, with 16 bases left between them. Looked up from germline, CDR1 is WNHNN and CDR2 is SYGVQD (reference sequence). This CDR3 has 17 residues. The CDR3 bases are TGCGCCAGCAGTGAGTCGACTCAAGGAGGGGGGACAGATACGCAGTATTTT. Translation: CASSESTQGGGTDTQYF.

This clonotype has a count of ten or more. Here the CDR3 DNA reads TGTGCCAGCAGTTTAGGGCAGGGGCGGGCTGAAGCTTTCTTT. Encoded protein: CASSLGQGRAEAFF. The J gene is TRBJ1-1, the V gene TRBV12-3 or TRBV12-4, with a possible D match to TRBD1 (6 bases). This CDR3 region has 14 residues. With 1 base removed from V and 6 bases from J, the gap between germline ends came to 12 bases.

This clonotype was counted at least ten times. The J gene is TRBJ2-5, the V gene TRBV4-1, with 7 bases identical to TRBD1. Germline V gene lookup returns CDR1 MGHRA and CDR2 YSYEKL. This CDR3 comprises 15 residues. V shed 1 base, J shed 5 bases, and the junction held 7 bases outside the gene matches. CDR3 region: CASSQGNRGGETQYF. DNA for the CDR3: TGCGCCAGCAGCCAAGGGAACAGGGGCGGGGAGACCCAGTACTTC.

This clonotype was detected ten times or more. The chain joins TRBV10-3 to TRBJ1-4; no clear D. Germline V gene lookup returns CDR1 ENHRY and CDR2 SYGVKD. The CDR3 extends over 12 amino acids. Trimming shortened V by 10 bases and J by 5 bases, and 11 bases separated the two germline ends. The CDR3 DNA is TGTGCCACCAAGGACGGGAATGAAAAACTGTTTTTT. It translates to CATKDGNEKLFF.

By its share, this clonotype is medium-sized. The rearrangement uses TRBV5-1 and TRBJ1-2, with 8 nucleotides matching TRBD1. The germline gives CDR1 SGHRS, CDR2 YFSETQ. Losses at the gene ends were 5 bases for V and 0 bases for J; bases not matched to a gene: 6. This CDR3 contains 15 residues. DNA for the CDR3: TGCGCCAGCAGTTCACAGGGGGAAGCTAACTATGGCTACACCTTC. Translated, it gives CASSSQGEANYGYTF.

This clonotype was seen repeatedly, ten times or more. The V and J genes are TRBV23-1 and TRBJ1-5, with D possibly matching TRBD1 (6 bases). TRBV23-1 is sorted into the ORF group, with uncertain function. The CDR3 runs 18 residues. Between the trimmed V and J ends, which lost 0 bases and 4 bases, there was a span of 19 bases. The CDR3 protein is CASSQSKDSNVLNQPQHF. The CDR3 DNA follows: TGCGCCAGCAGTCAATCAAAGGACAGTAACGTACTAAATCAGCCCCAGCATTTT.

This clonotype has at least ten counts. The chain carries TRBV10-3 and TRBJ2-5; D might be TRBD2 (5 bases). CDR1 and CDR2 (germline): ENHRY, SYGVKD. V lost 6 bases to trimming and J lost 1 base, with 15 bases between them. The CDR3 extends over 15 amino acids. In nucleotides, the CDR3 is TGTGCCATCAGAATATCCCGAGGGAGCCAAGAGACCCAGTACTTC. Encoded protein: CAIRISRGSQETQYF.

Ten or more counts support this clonotype. The V gene is TRBV30, the J gene TRBJ2-7; TRBD1 matches 11 bases. There are 13 residues in the CDR3. Germline loops: CDR1 GTSNPN, CDR2 SVGIG (reference sequence). V was pared by 4 bases and J by 7 bases, with 6 bases of the junction left unmatched. CDR3 protein: CAWTGQGAREQYF. Here the CDR3 DNA reads TGTGCCTGGACCGGACAGGGGGCTAGGGAGCAGTACTTC.

The sample holds many counts of this clonotype. A junction end diverges from the germline sequence, so it may reflect a read error. This chain joins TRBV6-2 or TRBV6-3 and TRBJ2-3; the D gene is possibly TRBD2 (5 bases). The CDR3 has 15 residues. Germline V CDR1 and CDR2: MNHEY, SVGEGT. The CDR3 reads CASRYSFGGTDTQYF. Written as DNA, the CDR3 is TGTGCCAGCAGATACTCCTTCGGGGGCACAGATACGCAGTATTTT.

There are a few counts of this clonotype. The chain joins TRBV28 to TRBJ2-7; tentative D call: TRBD2 (5 bases). Between the trimmed V and J ends, which lost 2 bases and 10 bases, there was a span of 9 bases. CDR1 MDHEN and CDR2 SYDVKM come from the germline V gene. This CDR3 is built from 11 residues. CDR3 residues: CASSLLSEQYF. CDR3 nucleotides: TGTGCCAGCAGTTTACTTAGCGAACAGTACTTC.

This clonotype has a count of ten or more. V is TRBV11-3 and J is TRBJ2-7, with 8 bases matching TRBD1. Germline CDR1 SGHNT, CDR2 YENEEA. V lost 3 bases and J lost 3; bases outside the gene matches: 7. The length of the CDR3 is 15 residues. The CDR3 DNA sequence: TGTGCCAGCAGCTTCGGACAGGGAGTAAACTACGAGCAGTACTTC. It codes for CASSFGQGVNYEQYF.

By frequency in the sample, this clonotype is medium-sized. The CDR3 loop is CASSLEWGTEAFF. The CDR3, as DNA: TGCGCCAGCAGCTTGGAATGGGGAACTGAAGCTTTCTTT. V gene TRBV5-1 combines with J gene TRBJ1-1; D gene ambiguous. V was pared by 0 bases and J by 5 bases, with 8 bases between. In germline, CDR1 is SGHRS, CDR2 YFSETQ. This CDR3 spans 13 amino acids.

There are many counts of this clonotype. The rearrangement uses TRBV12-3 or TRBV12-4 and TRBJ2-1; 7 nucleotides line up with TRBD1. V shed 4 bases, J shed 10 bases, and the junction held 4 bases outside the gene matches. The CDR3 has 12 amino acids. CDR3 nucleotides: TGTGCCAGCAGTTCAACAGGGGTCGAGCAGTTCTTC. It encodes CASSSTGVEQFF.

The chain combines TRBV28 with TRBJ2-5; TRBD1 agrees at 9 bases. This CDR3 is built from 15 residues. Trimming removed 2 bases from V and 5 bases from J; junction bases left unmatched: 6. Germline-derived CDR1 and CDR2 are MDHEN and SYDVKM. The CDR3 sequence is CASSLAGTGLETQYF. Here the CDR3 DNA reads TGTGCCAGCAGTTTAGCCGGGACAGGGTTGGAGACCCAGTACTTC.

This clonotype was observed many times. The genes are TRBV11-2 and TRBJ2-3; 7 bases match TRBD2. With 1 base clipped from V and 2 bases from J, the junction kept 6 bases outside the gene matches. CDR1 SGHAT and CDR2 FQNNGV come from the germline V gene. CDR3 length: 16 amino acids. The CDR3 protein is CASSLGGGLNTDTQYF. In nucleotides, the CDR3 is TGTGCCAGCAGCTTAGGGGGGGGACTAAACACAGATACGCAGTATTTT. Supplemented by reference TRBV11-2 and TRBJ2-3, the full variable domain reads EAGVAQSPRYKIIEKRQSVAFWCNPISGHATLYWYQQILGQGPKLLIQFQNNGVVDDSQLPKDRFSAERLKGVDSTLKIQPAKLEDSAVYLCASSLGGGLNTDTQYFGPGTRLTVL.

This clonotype rates as medium-sized. The chain recombines TRBV30 with TRBJ1-2, with 9 bases aligning to TRBD1. Germline V lookup: CDR1 GTSNPN, CDR2 SVGIG (reference sequence). CDR3 length: 13 residues. Trimming removed 6 bases from V and 8 bases from J; junction bases left unmatched: 10. In nucleotides, the CDR3 is TGTGCCTGTCTTACCGGGACAGGGTACGGCTACACCTTC. It codes for CACLTGTGYGYTF.

As to this clonotype: This sequence may be a read error, since a much larger clone differs from it by one base. This chain uses TRBV5-6 with TRBJ1-1; D is unclear. Per the germline V gene, CDR1 is SGHDT and CDR2 is YYEEEE. The CDR3 has 17 residues. V was clipped by 2 bases and J by 1 base, with 18 bases between them. CDR3 coding DNA: TGTGCCAGCAGCTTTTATTGGGTCCTAGCGGGGAACACTGAAGCTTTCTTT. Its translation: CASSFYWVLAGNTEAFF.

This clonotype was observed at least ten times. The rearrangement uses TRBV28 and TRBJ2-3; 12 bases map to TRBD1. The CDR3 sequence is 14 residues long. Trimming took 6 bases from V and 6 from J; bases not matched to a gene: 4. Per germline, CDR1 MDHEN and CDR2 SYDVKM. The DNA of the CDR3 is TGTGCCAGCAGCCCCGGGACAGGGGGCGATACGCAGTATTTT. Its translation: CASSPGTGGDTQYF. The full variable domain, rest sourced from reference TRBV28 and TRBJ2-3, is DVKVTQSSRYLVKRTGEKVFLECVQDMDHENMFWYRQDPGLGLRLIYFSYDVKMKEKGDIPEGYSVSREKKERFSLILESASTNQTSMYLCASSPGTGGDTQYFGPGTRLTVL.

This clonotype came up many times. A read error may explain this, as a much larger clone is one base away. The rearrangement joins TRBV7-9 to TRBJ2-4; D possibly corresponds to TRBD1 (5 bases). Germline V gives CDR1 SEHNR, CDR2 FQNEAQ (reference sequence). The CDR3 is 13 amino acids. CDR3 sequence (DNA): TGTGCCAGCAGCTTAGGGGGCGAAAACATGCAGTACTTC. This sequence encodes CASSLGGENMQYF. Full variable domain (missing parts from reference TRBV7-9 and TRBJ2-4): DTGVSQNPRHKITKRGQNVTFRCDPISEHNRLYWYRQTLGQGPEFLTYFQNEAQLEKSRLLSDRFSAERPKGSFSTLEIQRTEQGDSAMYLCASSLGGENMQYFGAGTRLSVL.

This clonotype has at least ten counts. The chain has TRBV27 and TRBJ2-3; D is possibly TRBD1 or TRBD2 (5 bases each). The CDR3 consists of 16 residues. Germline loops: CDR1 MNHEY, CDR2 SMNVEV (reference sequence). With 6 bases removed from V and 0 bases from J, the gap between germline ends came to 16 bases. The CDR3 sequence: CASRNRDGSSTDTQYF. The CDR3, as DNA: TGTGCCAGCAGGAACCGGGACGGTTCTAGCACAGATACGCAGTATTTT.

This clonotype was counted a few times. A read error is possible here, since a much larger clone lies one base away. The gene calls are TRBV18 and TRBJ1-3; a weak D match, TRBD1 (6 bases). V was shortened by 8 bases and J by 0 bases, with 20 bases between the two germline ends. This CDR3 spans 17 amino acids. CDR1 is KGHSH and CDR2 is LQKENI in the germline V gene. For the CDR3, the DNA is TGTGCCAGCCCAACGCTCCGGGACACCAGCTCTGGAAACACCATATATTTT. It specifies CASPTLRDTSSGNTIYF.

This clonotype has a count of ten or more. The V and J genes are TRBV9 and TRBJ2-1, with TRBD1 identical over 8 bases. Losses at the gene ends were 0 bases for V and 6 bases for J; bases not matched to a gene: 11. CDR3 length: 17 residues. The germline V gene encodes CDR1 SGDLS and CDR2 YYNGEE. CDR3 amino acids: CASSVGPLSDRVNEQFF. In DNA form, the CDR3 reads TGTGCCAGCAGCGTAGGCCCCCTTTCGGACAGGGTCAATGAGCAGTTCTTC.

This clonotype occurred many times. The genes are TRBV11-2 and TRBJ2-7, with unresolved D. The length of the CDR3 is 15 residues. Looked up from germline, CDR1 is SGHAT and CDR2 is FQNNGV. The V end lost 5 bases, the J end lost 1 base, and 15 bases lay between the germline ends. The CDR3 sequence is CASSPRVFGSYEQYF. The CDR3 DNA reads TGTGCCAGCAGCCCTAGGGTGTTCGGGTCCTACGAGCAGTACTTC.

This clonotype was detected ten times or more. The CDR3 DNA sequence: TGTGCCAGCAGGCGAGGCCAGGAGACCCAGTACTTC. It encodes CASRRGQETQYF. V and J are TRBV7-2 and TRBJ2-5, with D unclear. The CDR3 runs to 12 residues. Germline V gene lookup returns CDR1 SGHTA and CDR2 FQGNSA. The ends were cut back, 6 bases at V and 5 bases at J, with 10 bases in the middle.

This clonotype was seen at least ten times. The V and J genes are TRBV3-1 and TRBJ2-5; 9 nucleotides agree with TRBD2. Trimming took 3 bases from V and 1 from J; bases not matched to a gene: 9. The CDR3 runs to 17 residues. Germline V CDR1 and CDR2: LGHDT, YNNKEL (reference sequence). In DNA, the CDR3 is TGTGCCAGCAGCCATTACGCGGGGGGGAGAACCCAAGAGACCCAGTACTTC. As protein: CASSHYAGGRTQETQYF.

This clonotype was found many times. This CDR3 reads CAWSPTGASQGYTF. The CDR3 DNA is TGTGCCTGGAGCCCCACCGGAGCCTCCCAGGGCTACACCTTC. The chain employs TRBV30 and TRBJ1-2; D gene uncertain. Trimming took off 3 bases at V and 8 bases at J, with 19 bases between the two ends. Germline V gene sequence: CDR1 GTSNPN, CDR2 SVGIG (reference sequence). This CDR3 contains 14 residues.

In its sample, this clonotype was seen many times. The gene calls are TRBV29-1 and TRBJ2-3, with TRBD2 identical over 11 bases. The CDR3 runs 18 residues. The junction had 11 bases not matched to a gene; V was cut back by 1 base and J by 2 bases. Per the germline V gene, CDR1 is SQVTM and CDR2 is ANQGSEA. CDR3 DNA: TGCAGCGTTGAAGCTGCCGGGACTAGCGGTTTTTTCACAGATACGCAGTATTTT. Translated, it gives CSVEAAGTSGFFTDTQYF.

This clonotype was picked up many times. CDR3 sequence: CASSGWGFDGYTF. The CDR3 nucleotides are TGTGCCAGCAGTGGTTGGGGCTTTGATGGCTACACCTTC. The chain combines TRBV28 with TRBJ1-2, with D tentatively TRBD1 (5 bases). Trimming took 5 bases from V and 6 from J, leaving 13 bases between them. Germline values: CDR1 MDHEN, CDR2 SYDVKM. The CDR3 has 13 amino acids.

This clonotype was seen at least ten times. The chain carries TRBV30 and TRBJ1-5; TRBD1 matches 7 bases. The CDR3 covers 13 residues. CDR1 and CDR2 from the germline V gene are GTSNPN and SVGIG (reference sequence). The junction had 2 bases not matched to a gene; V was cut back by 2 bases and J by 4 bases. CDR3: CAWSPQGNQPQHF. CDR3 nucleotides: TGTGCCTGGAGTCCACAGGGGAATCAGCCCCAGCATTTT.

In this sample, this clonotype turned up many times. The V gene is TRBV12-3 or TRBV12-4, the J gene TRBJ2-3; 10 nucleotides agree with TRBD1. V was pared by 1 base and J by 6 bases, with 7 bases of the junction left unmatched. This CDR3 region has 16 residues. CDR3 loop: CASSLDRTGGSDTQYF. The CDR3 DNA reads as TGTGCCAGCAGTTTAGATCGGACAGGGGGATCGGATACGCAGTATTTT.

This clonotype was picked up many times. This chain links TRBV7-9 with TRBJ2-7; either TRBD1 or TRBD2 may supply D (5 bases each). The CDR3 spans 14 residues. The ends were cut back, 6 bases at V and 5 bases at J, with 17 bases in the middle. CDR1 is SEHNR and CDR2 is FQNEAQ in the germline V gene (reference sequence). CDR3 sequence: CASRRDGPRDEQYF. In nucleotides, the CDR3 is TGTGCCAGCAGAAGGGACGGACCACGCGACGAGCAGTACTTC. The whole variable domain, remainder taken from reference TRBV7-9 and TRBJ2-7, is DTGVSQNPRHKITKRGQNVTFRCDPISEHNRLYWYRQTLGQGPEFLTYFQNEAQLEKSRLLSDRFSAERPKGSFSTLEIQRTEQGDSAMYLCASRRDGPRDEQYFGPGTRLTVT.

This clonotype is categorized as medium-sized (0.01 to 0.1%). V and J are TRBV28 and TRBJ1-2; the D gene is possibly TRBD1 (5 bases). The CDR3 loop spans 14 amino acids. Germline loops: CDR1 MDHEN, CDR2 SYDVKM. Trimming removed 4 bases from V and 0 bases from J, with 9 bases in between. CDR3 loop: CASSSQETNYGYTF. The CDR3 DNA reads TGTGCCAGCAGTTCACAGGAGACTAACTATGGCTACACCTTC.